This T cell receptor (beta chain) was found in a study of T cell therapy after organ transplantation. Turning to the study itself: Patients received up to 6 T cell doses every 2 weeks.

Trimming took off 1 base at V and 2 bases at J, with 8 bases between the two ends. CDR3 length: 14 amino acids. Germline loops: CDR1 SGHTS, CDR2 YDEGEE. As regards this clone: The antigen is unknown.

Libraries were prepared by immunoSEQ multiplex PCR; TCRdb keeps only in-frame clonotypes and omits some of them. Here the sample spans tens of thousands of clones, about 95% being singletons. Findings of the study overall: Both transferred clonotypes and endogenous ones absent from products apparently reconstituted. CD8 clonality fold change after therapy inversely tracked pretherapy clonality. Confounding by concurrent antirejection or antiviral medications was not assessed.

This specimen consisted of CD8+ T cells from blood, obtained before autologous CMV-specific T cell therapy. This TCR was recovered from a human patient who had received a solid organ transplant and had CMV disease. This chain connects TRBV5-8 to TRBJ2-3; D is undetermined. This CDR3 is CASSLSLNTDTQYF. CDR3 coding DNA: TGTGCCAGCAGCTTGTCCTTAAACACAGATACGCAGTATTTT.